The TCR beta chain under discussion was sequenced for a study of T-cell memory formation after mild COVID-19. Study results and limitations: Largely, contracting CD4+ clones fell within CM and EM, and contracting CD8+ clones within EMRA. Still unconfirmed is whether the second-wave clones peaking on day 37 recognized SARS-CoV-2. Some clones that responded turned up in pre-infection memory, which suggests that cross-reactive memory joined in.

As concerns this clonotype: Its target is not known.

Constant-segment primers were used for 5'RACE, and the resulting TCR alpha and TCR beta cDNA libraries carried sample barcodes and UMIs. TCRdb recomputed calls from the 5' RACE reads with MiXCR, one row per CDR3 protein. Among about 210,000 distinct CDR3 sequences, about 27% were seen once, and the ten largest hold 9.5% to 12%. The sample taken for sequencing was PBMCs or a T cell subset sorted from them (not recorded which). The TCR sequence derives from an adult woman who had mild COVID-19 (a few samples of this study predate the infection). Cell type and time point are not known.

This chain's CDR3 is CASSQGQGRAFF. The CDR3 DNA follows: TGCGCCAGCAGCCAAGGACAGGGGAGAGCTTTCTTT. V is TRBV4-3 and J is TRBJ1-1; 8 nucleotides align to TRBD1. Germline V lookup: CDR1 LGHNA, CDR2 YSLEER. The CDR3 is 12 amino acids. The V gene end was trimmed by 1 base and the J gene end by 10 bases; junction bases not matched to a gene: 2.